The 27 T cell receptor beta chains reported below all come from one sample, sequenced in a study of identical twins. Each CDR3 protein is one row after TCRdb ran MiXCR on the 5' RACE reads. Here the sample spans some 760,000 distinct CDR3 sequences, over 15% being singletons. The sample also formed part of further work on T cells expressing NK-cell markers.

Sequencing input: PBMCs. The receptor set was obtained from a woman between 18 and 29 years old in good health.

CDR3 DNA: TGTGCCAGCAGCCCTGGGGGTCTAGCGGGATCTAAGCAGTTCTTC. Its translation is CASSPGGLAGSKQFF. The chain recombines TRBV7-2 with TRBJ2-1; TRBD2 aligns across 9 bases. This CDR3 comprises 15 residues. The V gene's germline CDR1 is SGHTA and CDR2 FQGNSA. J was trimmed by 11 bases and V by 5 bases; bases with no gene match: 13.

This chain uses TRBV20-1 with TRBJ2-1; D may correspond to TRBD1 or TRBD2 (6 bases each). Germline lookup yields CDR1 DFQATT and CDR2 SNEGSKA (reference sequence). This CDR3 contains 11 residues. This CDR3 is CSARGAAEQFF. CDR3 coding DNA: TGCAGCGCAAGGGGGGCCGCTGAGCAGTTCTTC.

This chain uses TRBV29-1 with TRBJ2-1; D unclear. Deletions cut 4 bases from V and 9 bases from J, with 7 bases between. The CDR3 loop spans 10 amino acids. Looked up from germline, CDR1 is SQVTM and CDR2 is ANQGSEA. The CDR3 region is CSVVSAEQFF. The DNA for the CDR3 is TGCAGCGTTGTGTCAGCTGAGCAGTTCTTC.

This clonotype was seen a handful of times. The rearrangement uses TRBV6-1 and TRBJ2-2, with D perhaps matching TRBD1 or TRBD2 (5 bases each). V lost 9 bases and J 3 bases, leaving 14 bases between the germline ends. In germline, CDR1 is MNHNS, CDR2 SASEGT. This CDR3 is 14 amino acids long. CDR3 nucleotides: TGTGCCAGTGACCGGGACGGAGACACCGGGGAGCTGTTTTTT. Encoded protein: CASDRDGDTGELFF.

The chain is built from TRBV29-1 and TRBJ2-5; D unclear. CDR1 is SQVTM, CDR2 ANQGSEA, per germline. The CDR3 runs 13 residues. V lost 6 bases and J 3 bases, leaving 14 bases between the germline ends. The CDR3 protein is CSVAARGKETQYF. In nucleotides, the CDR3 is TGCAGCGTCGCCGCGAGAGGTAAAGAGACCCAGTACTTC.

The J gene is TRBJ2-1, the V gene TRBV20-1, with a weak D call TRBD2 (5 bases). This CDR3 is 12 amino acids long. The germline CDR1 and CDR2 sequences are DFQATT and SNEGSKA (reference sequence). Trimming took off 3 bases at V and 6 bases at J, with 9 bases between the two ends. The chain's CDR3 is CSARKRGNEQFF. CDR3 in DNA: TGCAGTGCTAGGAAACGGGGCAATGAGCAGTTCTTC.

This clonotype has just a few counts. The rearrangement joins TRBV6-1 to TRBJ2-1; TRBD2 might be the D (6 bases). V lost 8 bases, J lost 6 bases, and 17 bases lay in between. CDR3 length: 14 residues. Germline CDR1 MNHNS, CDR2 SASEGT. In DNA, the CDR3 is TGTGCCAGCTCCTATTTGACTAGGGCCAATGAGCAGTTCTTC. Protein product: CASSYLTRANEQFF.

The rearrangement joins TRBV4-3 to TRBJ2-3; tentatively, D is TRBD2 (6 bases). Germline V gene lookup returns CDR1 LGHNA and CDR2 YSLEER. The CDR3 sequence is 17 residues long. Trimming removed 0 bases from V and 4 bases from J, with 17 bases in between. The CDR3: CASSQDWASVRSDTQYF. CDR3 bases: TGCGCCAGCAGCCAAGATTGGGCTAGCGTCAGGTCAGATACGCAGTATTTT.

This clonotype was seen only a few times. The CDR3 DNA follows: TGTGCCAGCAGGTCGGGCCTAACCTACGAGCAGTACTTC. As protein: CASRSGLTYEQYF. The chain carries TRBV12-3 or TRBV12-4 and TRBJ2-7; D uncertain. The germline V and J ends were trimmed by 6 bases and 2 bases, with 11 bases remaining between them. This CDR3 has 13 residues.

This clonotype was seen only a few times. The chain links TRBV4-3 to TRBJ2-7; D possibly corresponds to TRBD1 (6 bases). Trimming took 0 bases from V and 6 from J, leaving 15 bases between them. The CDR3 is made up of 15 amino acids. Germline assignment: CDR1 LGHNA and CDR2 YSLEER. CDR3 protein: CASSQENWGLGEQYF. The CDR3 coding sequence is TGCGCCAGCAGCCAAGAGAATTGGGGGCTAGGCGAGCAGTACTTC.

The chain combines TRBV25-1 with TRBJ1-1; the D is unclear. Per germline, CDR1 MGHDK and CDR2 SYGVNS. V gave up 3 bases and J gave up 6 bases, with 11 bases separating them. This CDR3 is 13 amino acids long. CDR3 coding DNA: TGTGCCAGCAGTGATCGATCGGCCGCTGAAGCTTTCTTT. Translated: CASSDRSAAEAFF.

This clonotype was seen a handful of times. The genes are TRBV5-5 and TRBJ2-5, with 12 positions matching TRBD2. Per the germline V gene, CDR1 is SGHKS and CDR2 is YYEKEE (reference sequence). This CDR3 has 15 residues. V shed 4 bases and J 4 bases; nucleotides not matched to a gene: 5. CDR3 bases: TGTGCCAGCAGCCCATTACTAGCGGGGGGAGAGACCCAGTACTTC. This sequence encodes CASSPLLAGGETQYF.

This clonotype has only a few counts. V gene TRBV14 combines with J gene TRBJ2-2; tentatively, D is TRBD1 or TRBD2 (6 bases each). Trimming stripped 4 bases from V and 1 base from J, with 16 bases between. This CDR3 spans 17 amino acids. CDR1 SGHDN and CDR2 FVKESK come from the germline V gene. CDR3 sequence: CASSPQRGARNTGELFF. In DNA, the CDR3 is TGTGCCAGCAGCCCACAAAGGGGGGCGAGGAACACCGGGGAGCTGTTTTTT.

This clonotype has just a few counts. The rearrangement links TRBV15 to TRBJ1-2, with 7 bases fitting TRBD1. V shed 4 bases, J shed 4 bases, and the junction held 0 bases outside the gene matches. This CDR3 region has 12 residues. The germline CDR1 and CDR2 sequences are LNHNV and YYDKDF (reference sequence). In DNA, the CDR3 is TGTGCCACCAGCAACAGGGGCTATGGCTACACCTTC. Encoded protein: CATSNRGYGYTF.

The chain carries TRBV6-1 and TRBJ1-2; 8 bases line up with TRBD1. Trimming took 6 bases from V and 8 from J; bases not matched to a gene: 11. Germline V gene sequence: CDR1 MNHNS, CDR2 SASEGT. The CDR3 spans 14 residues. The DNA of the CDR3 is TGTGCCAGCAGAAGAGACAGGGGAGGGGGAGGCTACACCTTC. This codes for CASRRDRGGGGYTF.

A few counts support this clonotype. The chain joins TRBV12-3 or TRBV12-4 to TRBJ2-1, with D perhaps matching TRBD2 (6 bases). This CDR3 contains 12 residues. V lost 3 bases to trimming and J lost 12 bases, with 12 bases between them. The CDR3 DNA is TGTGCCAGCAGTTTTAGGGCCGGGGGGCAGTTCTTC. Its translation is CASSFRAGGQFF.

This clonotype was seen a few times. The chain couples TRBV4-1 to TRBJ2-1; TRBD2 agrees at 8 bases. V lost 4 bases, J lost 7 bases, and 12 bases stayed unmatched. CDR1 MGHRA and CDR2 YSYEKL come from the germline V gene. The CDR3 has 16 residues. CDR3 sequence (DNA): TGCGCCAGCAGCCTTCTCCTAGCGGGTGGGCGGAATGAGCAGTTCTTC. Translating gives CASSLLLAGGRNEQFF.

The chain carries TRBV7-3 and TRBJ1-6, with 7 bases matching TRBD1. CDR1 and CDR2 from the germline V gene are SGHTA and FQGTGA. The CDR3 extends over 13 amino acids. After removal of 2 bases from V and 13 bases from J, the junction contained 5 bases not matched to a gene. CDR3 nucleotide sequence: TGTGCCAGCAGCTTATCCCGGGACAGTCCCCTCCACTTT. This translates into CASSLSRDSPLHF.

The rearrangement links TRBV7-9 to TRBJ2-7; 7 nucleotides line up with TRBD2. This CDR3 has 17 residues. Trimming removed 4 bases from V and 1 base from J; junction bases left unmatched: 13. Germline lookup yields CDR1 SEHNR and CDR2 FQNEAQ (reference sequence). CDR3 loop: CASSSPAGVAGSYEQYF. CDR3 nucleotides: TGTGCCAGCAGCTCACCGGCGGGGGTAGCGGGTTCCTACGAGCAGTACTTC.

The chain employs TRBV12-3 or TRBV12-4 and TRBJ2-3; TRBD2 agrees at 11 bases. Trimming at V came to 5 bases and at J to 2 bases, leaving 6 bases not matched to a gene. The CDR3 is made up of 16 amino acids. The CDR3: CASSLGLADATDTQYF. In nucleotides, the CDR3 is TGTGCCAGCAGTCTGGGACTAGCGGATGCCACAGATACGCAGTATTTT.

The rearrangement joins TRBV6-5 to TRBJ1-3; D not certain. The CDR3 is made up of 15 amino acids. The V end was cut by 0 bases, the J end by 4 bases, with 10 bases between. Looked up from germline, CDR1 is MNHEY and CDR2 is SVGAGI. In nucleotides, the CDR3 is TGTGCCAGCAGTTACTCCGGGAGCGGCGGAAACACCATATATTTT. Encoded protein: CASSYSGSGGNTIYF.

The rearrangement joins TRBV12-3 or TRBV12-4 to TRBJ2-3, with 12 nucleotides matching TRBD1. The ends lost 6 bases at V and 5 bases at J; junction bases unmatched: 6. CDR3 length: 15 residues. CDR3 sequence reads: CASSSGQGAKDTQYF. For the CDR3, the DNA is TGTGCCAGCAGCTCGGGACAGGGGGCGAAAGATACGCAGTATTTT.

This clonotype showed up just a few times. The chain combines TRBV11-2 with TRBJ2-7; D gene unclear. CDR1 and CDR2 (germline): SGHAT, FQNNGV. Trimming cost V 0 bases and J 7 bases, with 7 bases left between them. This CDR3 spans 12 amino acids. The CDR3: CASSLEAWEQYF. CDR3 coding DNA: TGTGCCAGCAGCTTAGAAGCTTGGGAGCAGTACTTC.

J is TRBJ2-1 and V is TRBV29-1, with unresolved D. Germline CDR1 SQVTM, CDR2 ANQGSEA. The ends were cut back, 2 bases at V and 6 bases at J, with 5 bases in the middle. The CDR3 has 11 residues. The CDR3 is CSVEQPNEQFF. CDR3 DNA: TGCAGCGTTGAACAGCCCAATGAGCAGTTCTTC.

The chain uses TRBV18 and TRBJ2-7; D not certain. Germline CDR1 is KGHSH and CDR2 is LQKENI. V shed 3 bases and J shed 1 base, with 19 bases lying between them. CDR3 length: 17 residues. CDR3 bases: TGTGCCAGCTCACCCGGGCCCAGGCCTAATTTTTCCTACGAGCAGTACTTC. The encoded protein is CASSPGPRPNFSYEQYF.

The chain uses TRBV5-1 and TRBJ2-7; a possible D gene is TRBD1 (6 bases). Trimming cost V 4 bases and J 9 bases, with 26 bases left between them. Germline CDR1 SGHRS, CDR2 YFSETQ. The CDR3 spans 16 residues. CDR3 sequence reads: CASSHLIRGISTGQYF. CDR3 nucleotides: TGCGCCAGCAGCCACCTAATCAGGGGAATTTCTACAGGGCAGTACTTC.

The chain has TRBV7-6 and TRBJ2-7; TRBD1 matches at 9 bases. Germline CDR1 is SGHVS and CDR2 is FNYEAQ. The CDR3 contains 15 residues. The V and J ends lost 5 bases and 6 bases, in that order; junction bases with no gene match: 11. The CDR3 protein is CASSPRDRGRTEQYF. CDR3 coding DNA: TGTGCCAGCAGCCCCCGAGACAGGGGGAGGACCGAGCAGTACTTC.